This T cell receptor (beta chain) was sequenced during a study of blood T cells in healthy people across ages. The CDR3 runs to 14 residues. Germline lookup yields CDR1 SGHRS and CDR2 YFSETQ. Whole-study results and caveats: Long-lived donors exceeded aged donors in naive CD4+ cells and diversity.

Total RNA, at least 5 micrograms per sample, was extracted from PBMCs. A second roughly 6 to 11 cycle PCR used barcoded and J-beta primers. Individual samples furnished no less than 3 million CDR3-containing paired-end reads apiece. TCRdb analysed the 5' RACE reads with MiXCR anew, one entry per CDR3 protein. The sample contains about 1.6 million distinct CDR3 sequences, approximately 32% of which appear only once. On this clonotype: Its antigen is undetermined. Germline is not matched at one junction end, which may reflect a read error.

Sequencing used blood. The genes are TRBV5-1 and TRBJ2-7; no clear D gene. The receptor was isolated from a woman aged 30 to 39 in good health. For the CDR3, the DNA is TGCGTCAGCAGCACTGGACCGGAATACTACGAGCAGTACTTC. As protein: CVSSTGPEYYEQYF. Variable domain in full (rest from reference TRBV5-1 and TRBJ2-7): KAGVTQTPRYLIKTRGQQVTLSCSPISGHRSVSWYQQTPGQGLQFLFEYFSETQRNKGNFPGRFSGRQFSNSRSEMNVSTLELGDSALYLCVSSTGPEYYEQYFGPGTRLTVT.